The clone carrying this T cell receptor beta chain was seen a single time. Original analysis: Amplification of reference gene primers provided the estimated nucleated cell counts. The table came from immunoSEQ multiplex PCR; TCRdb's copy has only in-frame clones and leaves some out. That table supplies the V and J calls and clone size; D and trimming were determined from the DNA. This repertoire shows about 110,000 clones, 71% found once; its top ten account for 0.9%. This sample stems from a study of blood T cell repertoires in COVID-19. At the level of the study: Samples representing acute and convalescent COVID-19 were sourced from the United States, Italy and Spain.

From germline, CDR1 is MDHEN and CDR2 SYDVKM. V lost 3 bases to trimming and J lost 5 bases, with 6 bases between them. This CDR3 has 12 residues. The specimen was peripheral blood. This chain joins TRBV28 and TRBJ2-3, with D unresolved. This clonotype was sampled from a human donor with acute or convalescent COVID-19. The donor label of this sample is uncertain. CDR3: CASSFTEDTQYF. CDR3 DNA: TGTGCCAGCAGTTTTACAGAAGATACGCAGTATTTT.